The 19 T cell receptor beta chains listed next were all sequenced from one sample in a study of cytomegalovirus exposure and HLA in healthy donors. This PCR relied on a set of 60 Vbeta primers and 13 Jbeta primers. Profiled with immunoSEQ multiplex PCR; TCRdb holds only in-frame clones, not every one. The sample consists of about 99,000 clones, about 79% of them appearing once. The sequencing input was PBMCs. These receptors came from a man in his sixties in good health and CMV-seropositive.

This clone was detected once. The rearrangement links TRBV7-8 to TRBJ2-3; 12 nucleotides agree with TRBD2. The ends lost 2 bases at V and 3 bases at J; junction bases unmatched: 6. The V gene's germline CDR1 is SGHVS and CDR2 FQNEAQ. This CDR3 is 17 amino acids long. This CDR3 is CASSLPSGGARTDTQYF. CDR3 coding DNA: TGTGCCAGCAGCTTACCTAGCGGGGGGGCCAGGACAGATACGCAGTATTTT.

This clone was observed once. The CDR3 DNA sequence: TGTGCCAGCAGTTTATCGCAGGGGGCATTGGTAGCTTTCTTT. This translates into CASSLSQGALVAFF. The chain has TRBV27 and TRBJ1-1; 8 nucleotides agree with TRBD1. The CDR3 is 14 residues long. Germline CDR1 reads MNHEY; CDR2 reads SMNVEV (reference sequence). V lost 0 bases to trimming and J lost 10 bases; unmatched junction nucleotides: 7.

This clone was counted only a few times. This chain joins TRBV5-4 and TRBJ1-2, with 7 bases that match TRBD1. Germline loops: CDR1 SGHNT, CDR2 YYREEE (reference sequence). The CDR3 is 17 residues long. J lost 4 bases, V lost 3 bases, and 15 bases had no gene match. CDR3 amino acids: CASSSGTVLKSRYGYTF. The DNA of the CDR3 is TGTGCCAGCAGCTCCGGGACAGTTTTGAAAAGCCGCTATGGCTACACCTTC.

V is TRBV11-2 and J is TRBJ1-1, with 10 positions matching TRBD1. The CDR3 spans 16 residues. After removal of 1 base from V and 4 bases from J, the junction contained 6 bases not matched to a gene. Germline V CDR1 and CDR2: SGHAT, FQNNGV. CDR3 residues: CASSLVGQGLGTEAFF. Here the CDR3 DNA reads TGTGCCAGCAGCTTAGTGGGACAGGGGTTAGGCACTGAAGCTTTCTTT. Based on the CDR3 plus reference TRBV11-2 and TRBJ1-1, the full variable domain is EAGVAQSPRYKIIEKRQSVAFWCNPISGHATLYWYQQILGQGPKLLIQFQNNGVVDDSQLPKDRFSAERLKGVDSTLKIQPAKLEDSAVYLCASSLVGQGLGTEAFFGQGTRLTVV.

The chain carries TRBV7-2 and TRBJ1-1, with D hard to call. The CDR3 is 12 residues long. CDR1 is SGHTA, CDR2 FQGNSA, per germline. Trimming took 5 bases from V and 1 from J, leaving 5 bases between them. CDR3 sequence (DNA): TGTGCCAGCAGCCCCCAGAACACTGAAGCTTTCTTT. Its translation: CASSPQNTEAFF.

In DNA form, the CDR3 reads TGTGCCAGTAGTATAGCAACGGGCACAGATACGCAGTATTTT. Its translation: CASSIATGTDTQYF. V is TRBV19 and J is TRBJ2-3; unclear D gene. In germline, CDR1 is LNHDA, CDR2 SQIVND (reference sequence). Trimming removed 1 base from V and 1 base from J, with 6 bases in between. This CDR3 is 14 amino acids long.

The J gene is TRBJ1-1, the V gene TRBV20-1; D possibly corresponds to TRBD1 (5 bases). CDR3 length: 11 amino acids. Germline CDR1 and CDR2: DFQATT and SNEGSKA (reference sequence). Here the CDR3 reads CSAGPNTEAFF. The CDR3, as DNA: TGCAGCGCAGGGCCCAACACTGAAGCTTTCTTT.

The chain links TRBV7-9 to TRBJ2-1; TRBD1 matches 9 bases. Germline V lookup: CDR1 SEHNR, CDR2 FQNEAQ (reference sequence). The CDR3 runs to 16 residues. The ends lost 5 bases at V and 6 bases at J; junction bases unmatched: 11. CDR3 amino acids: CASSQYTGGGGNEQFF. CDR3 nucleotides: TGTGCCAGCAGCCAGTATACAGGGGGCGGAGGCAATGAGCAGTTCTTC.

This chain joins TRBV7-7 and TRBJ2-5; a weak D match, TRBD2 (7 bases). CDR1 and CDR2 from the germline V gene are SSHAT and FNYEAQ (reference sequence). Between the trimmed V and J ends, which lost 3 bases and 5 bases, there was a span of 13 bases. This CDR3 has 14 residues. CDR3 sequence reads: CASSLGGATETQYF. CDR3 nucleotide sequence: TGTGCCAGCAGCTTGGGGGGGGCGACGGAGACCCAGTACTTC.

The gene calls are TRBV6-6 and TRBJ2-7; perhaps TRBD2 as D (5 bases). The CDR3 spans 15 residues. In germline, CDR1 is MNHNY, CDR2 SVGAGI (reference sequence). V was clipped by 4 bases and J by 4 bases, with 17 bases between them. CDR3 in DNA: TGTGCCAGCAGTTCCCCGACCCTTGAGGGTTACGAGCAGTACTTC. Translation: CASSSPTLEGYEQYF.

CDR3 in DNA: TGCGCCAGCAGCTTGGGCGGGACAGTTAACTATGGCTACACCTTC. Translation: CASSLGGTVNYGYTF. The rearrangement uses TRBV5-1 and TRBJ1-2; 7 bases agree with TRBD1. V was pared by 0 bases and J by 1 base, with 3 bases of the junction left unmatched. The germline V gene has CDR1 SGHRS and CDR2 YFSETQ. This CDR3 contains 15 residues.

The V call is TRBV2, the J call TRBJ2-2, with 8 bases matching TRBD1. Germline lookup yields CDR1 SNHLY and CDR2 FYNNEI. Trimming cost V 6 bases and J 5 bases; bases outside gene matches: 5. The CDR3 length is 14 residues. The CDR3: CASSGQGGTGELFF. The CDR3 bases are TGTGCCAGCAGCGGACAGGGCGGTACCGGGGAGCTGTTTTTT.

This clone showed up just once. The J gene is TRBJ2-6, the V gene TRBV7-3; D ambiguous. Trimming shortened V by 2 bases and J by 0 bases, and 14 bases separated the two germline ends. Looked up from germline, CDR1 is SGHTA and CDR2 is FQGTGA. The CDR3 is made up of 18 amino acids. The CDR3 is CASSLPSFTYSGANVLTF. As DNA, the CDR3 is TGTGCCAGCAGCTTACCCTCATTCACCTACTCTGGGGCCAACGTCCTGACTTTC.

The CDR3 spells CASSLQMNTEAFF. CDR3 sequence (DNA): TGTGCCAGCAGCTTACAGATGAACACTGAAGCTTTCTTT. This chain links TRBV7-9 with TRBJ1-1; D unclear. V was clipped by 2 bases and J by 0 bases, with 4 bases between them. The CDR3 totals 13 residues. Germline loops: CDR1 SEHNR, CDR2 FQNEAQ (reference sequence).

The J gene is TRBJ1-1, the V gene TRBV15, with a weak D call TRBD1 (5 bases). The V end lost 8 bases, the J end lost 3 bases, and 16 bases lay between the germline ends. Germline CDR1 reads LNHNV; CDR2 reads YYDKDF (reference sequence). CDR3 length: 14 residues. The CDR3 DNA reads TGTGCCACCGGGGGGGTGGGTTGGGACACTGAAGCTTTCTTT. The encoded protein is CATGGVGWDTEAFF.

The chain uses TRBV2 and TRBJ1-2, with 7 bases matching TRBD1. The CDR3 sequence is 13 residues long. V dropped 6 bases and J dropped 2; count of bases not matched to a gene: 3. Germline CDR1 and CDR2: SNHLY and FYNNEI. CDR3 bases: TGTGCCAGCAGACGACAGGGAAACTATGGCTACACCTTC. Translating it yields CASRRQGNYGYTF.

This clone came up a few times. The chain uses TRBV28 and TRBJ1-3; 9 bases agree with TRBD1. V shed 2 bases and J 4 bases; nucleotides not matched to a gene: 3. Germline V gene sequence: CDR1 MDHEN, CDR2 SYDVKM. The length of the CDR3 is 15 residues. Here the CDR3 reads CASSLTGTGGNTIYF. CDR3 nucleotides: TGTGCCAGCAGTTTAACCGGGACAGGGGGAAACACCATATATTTT. The full variable domain, completed using reference TRBV28 and TRBJ1-3, is DVKVTQSSRYLVKRTGEKVFLECVQDMDHENMFWYRQDPGLGLRLIYFSYDVKMKEKGDIPEGYSVSREKKERFSLILESASTNQTSMYLCASSLTGTGGNTIYFGEGSWLTVV.

V gene TRBV5-1 combines with J gene TRBJ2-2, with D possibly TRBD1 on 5 matching bases. Germline V CDR1 and CDR2: SGHRS, YFSETQ. The CDR3 is made up of 15 amino acids. V lost 3 bases and J lost 4, with 13 bases in between. CDR3 protein: CASSSSGLSTGELFF. The CDR3 bases are TGCGCCAGCAGCTCTTCAGGGCTGAGCACCGGGGAGCTGTTTTTT.

V and J are TRBV30 and TRBJ1-6; D remains unclear. The ends were cut back, 4 bases at V and 6 bases at J, with 13 bases in the middle. The CDR3 spans 14 residues. Germline V gene sequence: CDR1 GTSNPN, CDR2 SVGIG (reference sequence). This CDR3 reads CAWNGMSGNSPLHF. The CDR3 nucleotides are TGTGCCTGGAACGGGATGTCGGGTAATTCACCCCTCCACTTT.